This record concerns one T cell receptor beta chain sequence. This specimen belongs to a study of blood T cell repertoires in COVID-19. Across the study: Samples representing acute and convalescent COVID-19 were sourced from the United States, Italy and Spain. PBMCs, B-cell-depleted T cells, or T cells provided the cDNA or gDNA that made up the material.

Clones were read by immunoSEQ multiplex PCR, and TCRdb kept only the in-frame ones, dropping some. The sample holds 300,000 to 450,000 clones, about 89% seen once. With 10 bases clipped from V and 0 bases from J, the junction kept 6 bases outside the gene matches. CDR3 size: 15 residues. Looked up from germline, CDR1 is ENHRY and CDR2 is SYGVKD. Followed over time, Seattle patients had been enrolled while infection was active. The chain is built from TRBV10-3 and TRBJ2-6, with 7 bases aligning to TRBD1. Sequencing was done on a sample of peripheral blood. This receptor was obtained from a woman younger than 45 with COVID-19, enrolled during active disease. CDR3 nucleotides: TGTGCCACCCGGGACAGCAGCTCTGGGGCCAACGTCCTGACTTTC. Translation gives CATRDSSSGANVLTF.